This T cell receptor (beta chain) was found in a study of identical twins. This clonotype was counted a few times. Germline CDR1 is MDHEN and CDR2 is SYDVKM. V lost 6 bases to trimming and J lost 0 bases; unmatched junction nucleotides: 10. The CDR3 spans 16 residues. TCRdb recomputed calls from the 5' RACE reads with MiXCR, one row per CDR3 protein. The repertoire holds 1.5 million to 2 million distinct CDR3 sequences, under 35% seen once, with around 0.25% in the top ten. This clonotype originated in a newborn girl in good health. Sequencing used cord blood. This rearrangement joins TRBV28 to TRBJ1-2, with TRBD1 matching 7 bases. As DNA, the CDR3 is TGTGCCAGCAGACCCGGACAGGACCTAGCTAACTATGGCTACACCTTC. This sequence encodes CASRPGQDLANYGYTF.